A selection of T cell receptor beta chains follows, all from one sample in a study of blood T cell repertoires in COVID-19. Using immunoSEQ multiplex PCR, the repertoire was profiled, and TCRdb retains in-frame clones only, with some absent. The sample yields about 240,000 clones, about 82% seen once. Specimen: peripheral blood. Source of these receptors: a man in his forties or fifties with COVID-19, enrolled during active disease. CDR3s include the opening cysteine and the closing phenylalanine or tryptophan. D genes are given only for firm matches. Size is stated for part of the rows, as once, few or many counts, or as a class when the clone is expanded.

abundance | j_gene | v_gene | d_gene | CDR3nt | CDR3aa
once | TRBJ1-2 | TRBV29-1 | NA | TGCAGCGTTGGTTCAGCGCCTCAGGGTGGCTACACCTTC | CSVGSAPQGGYTF
NA | TRBJ1-5 | TRBV9 | TRBD1 | TGTGCCAGCGCCCCCGGGGACAGGCAGCCCCAGCATTTT | CASAPGDRQPQHF
few | TRBJ1-5 | TRBV27 | TRBD1 | TGTGCCAGCAGTCCGGGACAGGTCATCAATCAGCCCCAGCATTTT | CASSPGQVINQPQHF
NA | TRBJ2-2 | TRBV5-1 | NA | TGCGCCAGCAGCTTAATATATGCGGGGGACAGGCGGTTCGACACCGGGGAGCTGTTTTTT | CASSLIYAGDRRFDTGELFF
NA | TRBJ1-1 | TRBV19 | TRBD1 | TGTGCCAGTAGTTCGACAGGGGGCACTGAAGCTTTCTTT | CASSSTGGTEAFF
NA | TRBJ2-7 | TRBV27 | TRBD1 | TGTGCCAGCAGTTTATGGGCCGGGACAGGGGGCGCCGAGCAGTACTTC | CASSLWAGTGGAEQYF
NA | TRBJ1-3 | TRBV9 | NA | TGTGCCAGCAGCGTAGACCAGGGGAGCTCTGGAAACACCATATATTTT | CASSVDQGSSGNTIYF
NA | TRBJ2-5 | TRBV30 | NA | TGTGCCTGGAGTGTAGGTGGAGGGTACGAGACCCAGTACTTC | CAWSVGGGYETQYF
NA | TRBJ1-1 | TRBV30 | NA | TGTGCCTGGAGTTGGGCAGATCTGAACACTGAAGCTTTCTTT | CAWSWADLNTEAFF
NA | TRBJ2-5 | TRBV5-4 | NA | TGTGCCAGCAGTCTGGGGCGGGGGCCGCAAGAGACCCAGTACTTC | CASSLGRGPQETQYF
NA | TRBJ1-5 | TRBV20-1 | NA | TGCGGTAGCGGGCGCTTGTCCCAGCATTTT | CGSGRLSQHF
NA | TRBJ1-1 | TRBV7-8 | NA | TGTGCCAGCAGCTTTAGTCACAGGAACACTGAAGCTTTCTTT | CASSFSHRNTEAFF
NA | TRBJ1-3 | TRBV5-1 | NA | TGCGCCAGCAGCTTGGGATTCGGACAGACCTTCTCTGGAAACACCATATATTTT | CASSLGFGQTFSGNTIYF
few | TRBJ1-6 | TRBV6-5 | TRBD1 | TGTGCCAGCAGCCAACAGGGGTGGGATTCACCCCTCCACTTT | CASSQQGWDSPLHF